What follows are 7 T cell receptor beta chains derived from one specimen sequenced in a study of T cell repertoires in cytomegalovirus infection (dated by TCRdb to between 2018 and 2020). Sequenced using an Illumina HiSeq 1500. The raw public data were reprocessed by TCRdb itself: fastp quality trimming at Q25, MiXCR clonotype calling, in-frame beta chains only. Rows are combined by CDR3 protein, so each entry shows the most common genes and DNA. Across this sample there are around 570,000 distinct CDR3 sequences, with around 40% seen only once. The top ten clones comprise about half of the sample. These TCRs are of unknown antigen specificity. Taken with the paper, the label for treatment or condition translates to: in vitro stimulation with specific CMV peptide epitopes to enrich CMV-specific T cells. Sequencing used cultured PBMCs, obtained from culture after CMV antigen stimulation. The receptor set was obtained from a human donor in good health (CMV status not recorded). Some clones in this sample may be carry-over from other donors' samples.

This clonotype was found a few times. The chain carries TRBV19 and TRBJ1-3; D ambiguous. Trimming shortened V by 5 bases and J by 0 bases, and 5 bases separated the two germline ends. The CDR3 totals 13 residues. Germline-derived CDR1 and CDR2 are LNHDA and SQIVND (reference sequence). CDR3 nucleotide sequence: TGTGCCAGTAGTCAGAGCTCTGGAAACACCATATATTTT. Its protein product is CASSQSSGNTIYF.

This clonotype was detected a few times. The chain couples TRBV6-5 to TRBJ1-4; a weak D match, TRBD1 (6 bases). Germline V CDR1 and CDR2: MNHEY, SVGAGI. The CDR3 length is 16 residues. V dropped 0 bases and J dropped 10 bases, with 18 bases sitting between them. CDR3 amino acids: CASSYSVQGPPGKLFF. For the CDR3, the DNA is TGTGCCAGCAGTTACTCTGTCCAGGGGCCTCCCGGAAAACTGTTTTTT.

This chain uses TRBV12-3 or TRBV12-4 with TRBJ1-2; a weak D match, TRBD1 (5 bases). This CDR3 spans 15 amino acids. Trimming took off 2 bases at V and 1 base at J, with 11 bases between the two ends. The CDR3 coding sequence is TGTGCCAGCAGTTTACGGGGACCAAATAACTATGGCTACACCTTC. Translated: CASSLRGPNNYGYTF.

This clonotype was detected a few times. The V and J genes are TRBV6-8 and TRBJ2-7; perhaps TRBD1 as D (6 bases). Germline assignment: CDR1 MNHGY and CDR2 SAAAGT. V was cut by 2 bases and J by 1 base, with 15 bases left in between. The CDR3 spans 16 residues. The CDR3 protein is CASSYKQGTWSYEQYF. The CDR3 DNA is TGTGCCAGCAGTTACAAACAGGGTACGTGGTCCTACGAGCAGTACTTC.

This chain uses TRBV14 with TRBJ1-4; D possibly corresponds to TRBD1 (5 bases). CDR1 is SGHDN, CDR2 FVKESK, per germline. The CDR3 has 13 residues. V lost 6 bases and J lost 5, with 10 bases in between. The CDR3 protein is CASRFSGNEKLFF. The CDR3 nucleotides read TGTGCCAGCAGATTCTCAGGGAATGAAAAACTGTTTTTT.

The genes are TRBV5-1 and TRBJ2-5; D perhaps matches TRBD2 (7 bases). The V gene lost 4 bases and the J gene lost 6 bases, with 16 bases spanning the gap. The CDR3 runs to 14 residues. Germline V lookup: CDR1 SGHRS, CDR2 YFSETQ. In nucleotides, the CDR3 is TGCGCCAGCAGCCCAAACGCGGGGGCCAAGACCCAGTACTTC. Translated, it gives CASSPNAGAKTQYF. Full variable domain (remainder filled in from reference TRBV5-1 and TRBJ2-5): KAGVTQTPRYLIKTRGQQVTLSCSPISGHRSVSWYQQTPGQGLQFLFEYFSETQRNKGNFPGRFSGRQFSNSRSEMNVSTLELGDSALYLCASSPNAGAKTQYFGPGTRLLVL.

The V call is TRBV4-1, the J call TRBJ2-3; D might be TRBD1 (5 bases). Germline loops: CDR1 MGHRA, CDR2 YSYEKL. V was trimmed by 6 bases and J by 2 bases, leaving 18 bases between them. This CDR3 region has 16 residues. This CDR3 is CASSFRVGGITDTQYF. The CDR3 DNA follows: TGCGCCAGCAGTTTCAGGGTCGGCGGTATCACAGATACGCAGTATTTT.